Reported below is one T cell receptor (beta chain). No antigen is known for it. These data originate in a study of blood T cells in healthy people across ages. Healthy Caucasians from Russia aged roughly 6 to 90 served as donors. Trimming at V came to 4 bases and at J to 7 bases, leaving 14 bases not matched to a gene. This CDR3 contains 16 residues. Germline V gives CDR1 SGHTA, CDR2 FQGNSA. Study results and limitations: Compared with aged donors, long-lived donors showed fewer expanded clones, suggesting selection.

A J-beta primer mix and a sample-barcoded 5' primer were used in a second PCR of about 7 to 12 cycles. Each cDNA molecule received a tag from a template-switch adaptor that had 12 random nucleotides. TCRdb fed the 5' RACE reads into MiXCR, producing one record per CDR3 protein. The repertoire holds about 1 million distinct CDR3 sequences, under 55% seen once, with 15% to 20% in the top ten. The gene calls are TRBV7-2 and TRBJ2-7; the match to TRBD2 covers 9 bases. The sequence was obtained from a woman aged 55 to 70 in good health. Sequenced material: blood. The CDR3 DNA is TGTGCCAGCAGCTCCCATCGGACTAGCGACTACAATGAGCAGTACTTC. Translated, it gives CASSSHRTSDYNEQYF.